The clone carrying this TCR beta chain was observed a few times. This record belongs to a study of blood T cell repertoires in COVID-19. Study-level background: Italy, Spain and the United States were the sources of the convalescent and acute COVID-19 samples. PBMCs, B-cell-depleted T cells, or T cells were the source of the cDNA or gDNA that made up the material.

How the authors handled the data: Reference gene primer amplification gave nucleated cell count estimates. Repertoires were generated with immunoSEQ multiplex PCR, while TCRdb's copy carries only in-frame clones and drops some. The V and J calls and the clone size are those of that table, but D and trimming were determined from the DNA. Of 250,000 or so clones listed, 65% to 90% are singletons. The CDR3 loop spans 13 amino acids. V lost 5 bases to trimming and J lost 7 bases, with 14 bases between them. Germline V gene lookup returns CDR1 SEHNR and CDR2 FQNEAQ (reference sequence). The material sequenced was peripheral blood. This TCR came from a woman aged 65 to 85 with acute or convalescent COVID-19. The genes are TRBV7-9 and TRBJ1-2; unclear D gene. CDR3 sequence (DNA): TGTGCCAGCAGCCTAGGCCCGGAGGGTGGCTACACCTTC. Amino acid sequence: CASSLGPEGGYTF. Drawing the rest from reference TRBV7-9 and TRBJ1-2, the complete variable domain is DTGVSQNPRHKITKRGQNVTFRCDPISEHNRLYWYRQTLGQGPEFLTYFQNEAQLEKSRLLSDRFSAERPKGSFSTLEIQRTEQGDSAMYLCASSLGPEGGYTFGSGTRLTVV.